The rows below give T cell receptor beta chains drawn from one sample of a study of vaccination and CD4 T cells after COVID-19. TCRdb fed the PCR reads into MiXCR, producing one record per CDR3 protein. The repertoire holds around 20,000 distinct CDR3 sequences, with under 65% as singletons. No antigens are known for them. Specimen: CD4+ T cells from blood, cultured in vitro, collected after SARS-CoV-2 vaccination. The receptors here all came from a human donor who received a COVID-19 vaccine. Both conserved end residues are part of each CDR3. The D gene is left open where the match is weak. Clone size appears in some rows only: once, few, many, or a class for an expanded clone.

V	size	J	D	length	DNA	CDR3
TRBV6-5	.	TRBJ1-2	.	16	TGTGCCAGCAGTTACTCGAGGGACACCGCTAACTATGGCTACACCTTC	CASSYSRDTANYGYTF
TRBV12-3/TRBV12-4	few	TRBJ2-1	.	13	TGTGCCAGCAGCCAGAAAAGGGTTGGCGAGCAGTTCTTC	CASSQKRVGEQFF
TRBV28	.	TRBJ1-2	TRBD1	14	TGTGCCAGCAGTTCGATAGGGACAGTCTATGGCTACACCTTC	CASSSIGTVYGYTF
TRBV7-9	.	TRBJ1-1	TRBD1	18	TGTGCCAGCAGCTCCTTGACAGGGGGCAAGCTCATGAACACTGAAGCTTTCTTT	CASSSLTGGKLMNTEAFF
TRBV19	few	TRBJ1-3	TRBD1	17	TGTGCCAGTCGTCCGAGGAGTACAGGGGTCTCTGGAAACACCATATATTTT	CASRPRSTGVSGNTIYF
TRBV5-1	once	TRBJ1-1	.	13	TGCGCCAGCAGCACGGGGGACGATGAGGAAGCTTTCTTT	CASSTGDDEEAFF
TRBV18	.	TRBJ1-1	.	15	TGTGCCAGCTCACCCGACCTATCTTCAAACACTGAAGCTTTCTTT	CASSPDLSSNTEAFF
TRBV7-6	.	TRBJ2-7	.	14	TGTGCCAGCAGCCCCGGGGCGGGGGCATACGAGCAGTACTTC	CASSPGAGAYEQYF
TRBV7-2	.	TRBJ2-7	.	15	TGTGCCAGCAGCCGGCGGTGGGGGGCGGGAAACGAGCAGTACTTC	CASSRRWGAGNEQYF
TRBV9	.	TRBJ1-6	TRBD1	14	TGTGCCAGCAGCGCCGGGACAGCTAATTCACCCCTCCACTTT	CASSAGTANSPLHF
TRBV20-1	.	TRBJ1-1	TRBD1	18	TGCAGTGCTAGAGATCAAGGGGTGACAGGGCAGATGAACACTGAAGCTTTCTTT	CSARDQGVTGQMNTEAFF
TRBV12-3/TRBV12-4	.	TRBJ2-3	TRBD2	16	TGTGCCAGCAGTTTAGGCGGGGGGGCTGGCACAGATACGCAGTATTTT	CASSLGGGAGTDTQYF
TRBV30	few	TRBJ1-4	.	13	TGTGCCTGGAGTCAGGAACAAGGCGGAAAACTGTTTTTT	CAWSQEQGGKLFF
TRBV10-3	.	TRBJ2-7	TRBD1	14	TGTGCCATCAGTGTCCGGGACAGGCGGGGCGAGCAGTACTTC	CAISVRDRRGEQYF
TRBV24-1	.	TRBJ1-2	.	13	TGTGCCACCAGACCGGGACCCGAGGGGGGCTACACCTTC	CATRPGPEGGYTF
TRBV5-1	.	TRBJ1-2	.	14	TGCGCCAGCAGCTCCTCAGACGCTGGTTATGGCTACACCTTC	CASSSSDAGYGYTF
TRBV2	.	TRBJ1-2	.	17	TGTGCCAGCAGTGAAAAATTGCTAACAGAAAGGAACTATGGCTACACCTTC	CASSEKLLTERNYGYTF
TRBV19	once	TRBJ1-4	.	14	TGTGCCAGTAGTCTGAGAGCCCGGGTTGAAAAACTGTTTTTT	CASSLRARVEKLFF
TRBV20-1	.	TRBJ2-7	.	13	TGCAGTGCTAGAGTCGCGGGGACCTACGAGCAGTACTTC	CSARVAGTYEQYF
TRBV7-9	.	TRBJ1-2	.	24	.	CASSRGTGPPGKQYFGPGTRLYTF